This T cell receptor (beta chain) was recorded in a study of human T cells and chemical hapten exposure. Study as a whole: All through the approximately 22-week study, the scalp of each patient received diphenylcyclopropenone doses weekly. Alopecia areata, totalis or universalis was found in mostly female patients. Overall study findings and caveats: Patch test score tracked positively with PT1 expanded TCR counts.

V gave up 2 bases and J gave up 6 bases, with 16 bases separating them. This CDR3 is 15 amino acids long. Per germline, CDR1 MNHEY and CDR2 SVGEGT. As processed by the authors: The median was around 100,000 TCRs per sample, ranging roughly 20,000 to 750,000. Using its own MiXCR run on the RACE reads, TCRdb lists one record per CDR3 protein. TCRdb, rather than the study authors, made the V and J calls. Of 35,000 to 45,000 distinct CDR3 sequences listed, 8% to 9% are singletons. Time point reported: patch test 2, 6 weeks after DPC sensitization. Documented treatment: therapeutic diphenylcyclopropenone sensitization with weekly scalp DPC. This clonotype was seen many times. The antigen is not known.

This sequence joins TRBV6-2 or TRBV6-3 and TRBJ1-1, with a possible D match to TRBD1 (5 bases). This specimen consisted of whole blood, obtained in connection with sensitization to the hapten diphenylcyclopropenone (DPC). The receptor was derived from a woman between 35 and 50 years old with alopecia areata. Some clones in this sample may be carry-over from other donors' samples. The CDR3 here is CASSYAMGRAPEAFF. The CDR3 nucleotides are TGTGCCAGCAGTTACGCAATGGGGCGGGCGCCTGAAGCTTTCTTT.